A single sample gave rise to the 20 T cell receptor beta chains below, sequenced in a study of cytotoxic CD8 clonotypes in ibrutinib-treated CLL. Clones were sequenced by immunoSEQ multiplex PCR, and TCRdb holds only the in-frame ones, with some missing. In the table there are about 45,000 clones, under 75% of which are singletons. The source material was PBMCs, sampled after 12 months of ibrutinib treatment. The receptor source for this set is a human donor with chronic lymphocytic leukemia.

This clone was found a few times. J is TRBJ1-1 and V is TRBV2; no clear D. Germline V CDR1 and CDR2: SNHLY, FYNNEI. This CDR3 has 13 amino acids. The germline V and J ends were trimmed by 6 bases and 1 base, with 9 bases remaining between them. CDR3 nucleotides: TGTGCCAGCAGAATCCCAGGGAACACTGAAGCTTTCTTT. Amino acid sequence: CASRIPGNTEAFF.

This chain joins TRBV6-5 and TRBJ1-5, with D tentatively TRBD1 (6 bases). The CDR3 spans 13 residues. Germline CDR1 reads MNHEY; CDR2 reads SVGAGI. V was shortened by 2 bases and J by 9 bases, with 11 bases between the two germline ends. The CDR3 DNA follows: TGTGCCAGCAGTTACAAACGACAGGCGCCCCAGCATTTT. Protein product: CASSYKRQAPQHF.

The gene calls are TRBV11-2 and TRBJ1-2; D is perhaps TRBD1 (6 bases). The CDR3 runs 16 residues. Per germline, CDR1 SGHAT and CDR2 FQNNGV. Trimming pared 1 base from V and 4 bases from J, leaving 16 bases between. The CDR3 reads CASSLGGSTGTYGYTF. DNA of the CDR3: TGTGCCAGCAGCTTAGGAGGGTCTACAGGGACCTATGGCTACACCTTC.

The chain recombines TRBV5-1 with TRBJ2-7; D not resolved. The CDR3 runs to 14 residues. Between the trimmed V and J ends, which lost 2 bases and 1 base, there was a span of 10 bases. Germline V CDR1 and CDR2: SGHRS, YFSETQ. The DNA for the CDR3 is TGCGCCAGCAGCTTACGGACGGGTTCCTACGAGCAGTACTTC. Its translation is CASSLRTGSYEQYF.

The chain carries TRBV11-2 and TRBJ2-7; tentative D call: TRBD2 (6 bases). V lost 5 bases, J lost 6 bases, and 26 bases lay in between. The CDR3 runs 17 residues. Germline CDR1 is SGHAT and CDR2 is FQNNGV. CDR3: CASSPLGPGRFGGEQYF. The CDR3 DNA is TGTGCCAGCAGCCCCCTAGGTCCGGGGCGATTCGGGGGCGAGCAGTACTTC.

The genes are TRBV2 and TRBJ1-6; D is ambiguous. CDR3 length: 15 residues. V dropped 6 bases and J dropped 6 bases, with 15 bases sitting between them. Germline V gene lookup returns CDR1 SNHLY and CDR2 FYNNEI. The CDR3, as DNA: TGTGCCAGCAGCCCTTCCGGGCCGGCTAATTCACCCCTCCACTTT. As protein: CASSPSGPANSPLHF.

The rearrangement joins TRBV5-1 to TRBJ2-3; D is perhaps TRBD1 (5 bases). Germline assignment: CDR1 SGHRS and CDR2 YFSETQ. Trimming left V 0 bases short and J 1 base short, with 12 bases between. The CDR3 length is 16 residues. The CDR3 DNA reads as TGCGCCAGCAGCTTGGGGACATACTCAGGCACAGATACGCAGTATTTT. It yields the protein CASSLGTYSGTDTQYF.

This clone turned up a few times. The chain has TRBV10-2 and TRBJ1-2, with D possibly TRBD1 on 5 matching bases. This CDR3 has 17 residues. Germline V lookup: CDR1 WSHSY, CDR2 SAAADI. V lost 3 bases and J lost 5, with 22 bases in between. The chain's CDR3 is CASSDPLREYLSYGYTF. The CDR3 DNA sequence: TGCGCCAGCAGTGATCCCCTCAGGGAATACCTCTCGTATGGCTACACCTTC.

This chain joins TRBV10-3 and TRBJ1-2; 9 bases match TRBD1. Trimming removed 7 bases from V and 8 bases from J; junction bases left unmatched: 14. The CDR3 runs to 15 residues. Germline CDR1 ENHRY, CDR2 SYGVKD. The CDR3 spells CAINPGQGILGGYTF. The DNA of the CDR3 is TGTGCCATCAACCCGGGACAGGGAATATTGGGAGGCTACACCTTC.

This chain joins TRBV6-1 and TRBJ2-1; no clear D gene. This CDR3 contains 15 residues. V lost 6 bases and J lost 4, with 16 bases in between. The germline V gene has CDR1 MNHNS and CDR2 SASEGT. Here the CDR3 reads CASRFLGNGYNEQFF. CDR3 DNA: TGTGCCAGCAGGTTCCTAGGCAACGGTTACAATGAGCAGTTCTTC.

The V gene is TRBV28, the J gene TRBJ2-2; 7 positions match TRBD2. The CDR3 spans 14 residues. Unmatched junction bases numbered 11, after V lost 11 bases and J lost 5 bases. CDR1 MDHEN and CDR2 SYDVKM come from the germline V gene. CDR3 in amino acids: CAHEAGYGTGELFF. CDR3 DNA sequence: TGTGCCCATGAAGCGGGGTACGGGACCGGGGAGCTGTTTTTT.

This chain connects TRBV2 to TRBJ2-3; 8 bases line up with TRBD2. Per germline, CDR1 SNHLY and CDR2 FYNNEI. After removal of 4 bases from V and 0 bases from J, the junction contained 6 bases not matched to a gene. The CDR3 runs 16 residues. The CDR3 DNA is TGTGCCAGCAGTGGGGCTAGCGGGCTTAGCACAGATACGCAGTATTTT. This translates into CASSGASGLSTDTQYF.

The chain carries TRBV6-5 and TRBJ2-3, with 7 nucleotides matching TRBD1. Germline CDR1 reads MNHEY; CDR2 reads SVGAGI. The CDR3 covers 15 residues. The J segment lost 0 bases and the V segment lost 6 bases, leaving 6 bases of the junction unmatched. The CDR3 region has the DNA TGTGCCAGCAGCAGGACAGGCTCTAGCACAGATACGCAGTATTTT. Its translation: CASSRTGSSTDTQYF.

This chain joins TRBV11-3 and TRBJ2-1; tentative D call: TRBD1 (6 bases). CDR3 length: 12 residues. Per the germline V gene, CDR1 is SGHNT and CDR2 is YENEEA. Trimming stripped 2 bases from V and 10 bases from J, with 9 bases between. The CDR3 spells CASSLNRVEQFF. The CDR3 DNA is TGTGCCAGCAGCTTAAACAGGGTCGAGCAGTTCTTC. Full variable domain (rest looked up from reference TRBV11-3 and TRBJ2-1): EAGVVQSPRYKIIEKKQPVAFWCNPISGHNTLYWYLQNLGQGPELLIRYENEEAVDDSQLPKDRFSAERLKGVDSTLKIQPAELGDSAVYLCASSLNRVEQFFGPGTRLTVL.

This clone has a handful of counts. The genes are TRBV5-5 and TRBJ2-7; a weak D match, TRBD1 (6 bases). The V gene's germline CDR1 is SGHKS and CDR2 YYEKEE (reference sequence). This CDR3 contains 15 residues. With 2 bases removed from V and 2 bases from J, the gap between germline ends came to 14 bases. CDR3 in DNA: TGTGCCAGCAGCTTAAAGGACAGTAGTCCCTACGAGCAGTACTTC. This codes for CASSLKDSSPYEQYF. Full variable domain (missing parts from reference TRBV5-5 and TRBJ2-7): DAGVTQSPTHLIKTRGQQVTLRCSPISGHKSVSWYQQVLGQGPQFIFQYYEKEERGRGNFPDRFSARQFPNYSSELNVNALLLGDSALYLCASSLKDSSPYEQYFGPGTRLTVT.

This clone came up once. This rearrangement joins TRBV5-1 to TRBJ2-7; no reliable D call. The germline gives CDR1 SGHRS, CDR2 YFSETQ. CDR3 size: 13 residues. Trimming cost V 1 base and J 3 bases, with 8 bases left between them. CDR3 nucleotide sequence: TGCGCCAGCAGCTTGTTATACGGCTACGAGCAGTACTTC. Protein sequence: CASSLLYGYEQYF.

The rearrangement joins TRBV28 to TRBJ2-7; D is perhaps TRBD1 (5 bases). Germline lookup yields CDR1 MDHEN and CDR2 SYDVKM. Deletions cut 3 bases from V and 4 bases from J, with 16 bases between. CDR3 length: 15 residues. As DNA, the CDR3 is TGTGCCAGCAGTTTCGGTGGGGCTCTCGTTTACGAGCAGTACTTC. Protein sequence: CASSFGGALVYEQYF.

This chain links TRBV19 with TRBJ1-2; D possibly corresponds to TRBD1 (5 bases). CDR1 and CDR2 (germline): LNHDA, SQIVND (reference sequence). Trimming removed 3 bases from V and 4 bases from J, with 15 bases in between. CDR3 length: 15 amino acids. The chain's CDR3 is CASSIGRQLLYGYTF. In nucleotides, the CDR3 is TGTGCCAGTAGTATTGGGCGACAGCTCCTCTATGGCTACACCTTC.

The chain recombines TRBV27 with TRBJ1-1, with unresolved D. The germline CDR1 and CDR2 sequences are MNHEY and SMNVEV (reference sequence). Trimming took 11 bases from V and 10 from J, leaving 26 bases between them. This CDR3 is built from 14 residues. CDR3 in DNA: TGTGCCGCCGGTAGCCGCTCCCCCGGTGTTGCAGCTTTCTTT. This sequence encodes CAAGSRSPGVAAFF.

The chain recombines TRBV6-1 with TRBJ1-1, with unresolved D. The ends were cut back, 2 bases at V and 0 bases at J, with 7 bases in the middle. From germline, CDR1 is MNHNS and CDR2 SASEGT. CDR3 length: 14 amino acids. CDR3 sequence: CASSERVMNTEAFF. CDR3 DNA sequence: TGTGCCAGCAGTGAACGGGTCATGAACACTGAAGCTTTCTTT.